The 4 T cell receptor beta chains listed next were all sequenced from one sample in a study of cytotoxic CD8 clonotypes in ibrutinib-treated CLL. Clones were sequenced by immunoSEQ multiplex PCR, and TCRdb holds only the in-frame ones, with some missing. The sample yields about 22,000 clones, roughly four fifths seen once. Material: PBMCs, obtained before ibrutinib treatment. The source of these receptors is a human donor with chronic lymphocytic leukemia.

This clone was recorded only once. CDR3 loop: CASSYSPYEQYF. The CDR3 nucleotides are TGTGCCAGCAGTTACTCTCCCTACGAGCAGTACTTC. The V gene is TRBV6-5, the J gene TRBJ2-7; D call uncertain. Germline CDR1 is MNHEY and CDR2 is SVGAGI. V was cut by 0 bases and J by 2 bases, with 2 bases left in between. This CDR3 contains 12 residues.

V gene TRBV19 combines with J gene TRBJ2-7; 8 bases match TRBD1. The CDR3 is made up of 14 amino acids. Germline CDR1 and CDR2: LNHDA and SQIVND (reference sequence). J lost 7 bases, V lost 5 bases, and 10 bases had no gene match. The CDR3 sequence is CASSLARGRDEQYF. The CDR3 region has the DNA TGTGCCAGTAGTCTTGCCAGGGGGCGGGATGAGCAGTACTTC.

CDR3: CASKGTGGYSNQPQHF. CDR3 nucleotides: TGTGCCAGTAAAGGGACAGGGGGTTATAGCAATCAGCCCCAGCATTTT. The chain employs TRBV19 and TRBJ1-5, with 11 bases fitting TRBD1. The CDR3 is 16 amino acids. CDR1 and CDR2 (germline): LNHDA, SQIVND (reference sequence). Germline trimming cut 7 bases from V and 0 bases from J; bases unmatched to any gene: 5.

The chain links TRBV4-2 to TRBJ1-1, with D possibly TRBD1 on 5 matching bases. Trimming took 5 bases from V and 1 from J, leaving 17 bases between them. The CDR3 has 16 residues. The V gene's germline CDR1 is LGHNA and CDR2 YNFKEQ. Here the CDR3 DNA reads TGTGCCAGCAGCTCAACAGGAGGGAGAGCGAACACTGAAGCTTTCTTT. Its protein product is CASSSTGGRANTEAFF.